This T cell receptor (beta chain) was observed in a study of monozygotic twins with inflammatory bowel disease. This CDR3 region has 14 residues. The germline CDR1 and CDR2 sequences are MNHEY and SMNVEV (reference sequence). From roughly 3,200 ng of total RNA, each TCR library was prepared. UMIs were attached via template switching, each with a 6-nucleotide sample barcode. TCRdb reprocessed the 5' RACE reads, keeping one entry per CDR3 protein, no DNA. Its clone listing holds under 350,000 distinct CDR3 sequences. Comments on this clonotype: Its antigen remains unidentified.

Study-wide findings and caveats: In patient repertoires, differing immunosuppressive treatments may have added some variability. TCRbeta inverse Simpson diversity was decreased in IBD patients versus healthy co-twins.

This chain joins TRBV27 and TRBJ1-5; TCRdb designates TRBD1, a call that cannot be tested without DNA. This TCR came from a human donor with ulcerative colitis or Crohn's disease, or a healthy co-twin of an affected twin (not recorded which). Input material: blood. The CDR3 reads CASANRWGNQPQHF.